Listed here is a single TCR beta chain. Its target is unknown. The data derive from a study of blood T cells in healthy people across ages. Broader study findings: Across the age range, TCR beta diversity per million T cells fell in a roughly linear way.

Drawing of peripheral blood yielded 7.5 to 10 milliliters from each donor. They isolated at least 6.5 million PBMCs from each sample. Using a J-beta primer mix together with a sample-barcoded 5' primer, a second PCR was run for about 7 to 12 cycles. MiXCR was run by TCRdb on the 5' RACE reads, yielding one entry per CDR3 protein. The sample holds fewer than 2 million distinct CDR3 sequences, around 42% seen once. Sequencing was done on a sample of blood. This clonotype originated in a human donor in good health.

The CDR3 protein is CASSSQGTSYEQYF. CDR3 nucleotides: TGCGCCAGCAGCTCCCAGGGGACCTCTTACGAGCAGTACTTC. The chain uses TRBV5-1 and TRBJ2-7; perhaps TRBD1 as D (6 bases). This CDR3 has 14 residues. Germline values: CDR1 SGHRS, CDR2 YFSETQ. V dropped 3 bases and J dropped 4 bases, with 14 bases sitting between them.